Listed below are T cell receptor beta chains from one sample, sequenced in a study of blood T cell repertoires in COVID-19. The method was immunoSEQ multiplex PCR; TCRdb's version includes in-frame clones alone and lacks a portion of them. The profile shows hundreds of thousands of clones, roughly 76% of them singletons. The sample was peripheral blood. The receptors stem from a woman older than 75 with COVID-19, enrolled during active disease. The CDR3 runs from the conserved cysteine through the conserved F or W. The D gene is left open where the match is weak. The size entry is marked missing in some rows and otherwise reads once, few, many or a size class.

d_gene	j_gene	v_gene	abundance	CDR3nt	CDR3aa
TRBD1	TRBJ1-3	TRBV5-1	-	TGCGCCAGCAGCTTGGGGACGACAGGGGATGGAAACACCATATATTTT	CASSLGTTGDGNTIYF
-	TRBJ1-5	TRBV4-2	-	TGTGCCAGCAGCCAAGATGGGGACCCAGCGGGGCAGCCCCAGCATTTT	CASSQDGDPAGQPQHF
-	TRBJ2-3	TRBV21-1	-	TGTGCCAGCAGCAAAGTGGGGTGGGCTAGCGTCCGCACAGATACGCAGTATTTT	CASSKVGWASVRTDTQYF
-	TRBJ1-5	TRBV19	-	TGTGCCAGTACAAGCAGGGCAGGCCAGCCCCAGCATTTT	CASTSRAGQPQHF
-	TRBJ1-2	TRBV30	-	TGTGCCTGGAGTGCACGGTGGGCAGGGAAAGATGGCTACACCTTC	CAWSARWAGKDGYTF
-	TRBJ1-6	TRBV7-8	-	TGTGCCAGCAGCCCTGAGGTCCACTTT	CASSPEVHF
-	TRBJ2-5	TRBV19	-	TGTGCCAGCGGCAGGGGCCAAGAGACCCAGTACTTC	CASGRGQETQYF
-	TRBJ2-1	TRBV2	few	TGTGCCAGCAGTGCTAGCGCGGTGTACAATGAGCAGTTCTTC	CASSASAVYNEQFF
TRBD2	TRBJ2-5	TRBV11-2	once	TGTGCCAGCAGCCTTAGCGGGGGGGATGAGACCCAGTACTTC	CASSLSGGDETQYF
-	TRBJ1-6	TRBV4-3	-	TGCGCCAGCAGCCAATTTGAAGGAGATCATGATTCACCCCTCCACTTT	CASSQFEGDHDSPLHF
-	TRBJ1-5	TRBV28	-	TGTGCCAGCAGTTCCCTCCCTCGGCCCCAGCATTTT	CASSSLPRPQHF
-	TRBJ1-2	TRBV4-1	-	TGCGCCAGCAGCCAGCCGACAGGATATGGCTACACCTTC	CASSQPTGYGYTF
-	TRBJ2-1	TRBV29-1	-	TGCAGCTCGGAGGCTCCGGGTAGCTCCTACAATGAGCAGTTCTTC	CSSEAPGSSYNEQFF
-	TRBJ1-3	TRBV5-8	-	TGTGCCAGCAGCTTGAGGGGGAAGCCCGGAAACACCATATATTTT	CASSLRGKPGNTIYF
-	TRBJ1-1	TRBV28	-	TGTGCCAGCATCCTTTACACTGAAGCTTTCTTT	CASILYTEAFF
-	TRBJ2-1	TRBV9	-	TGTGCCAGCAGCGTAGATGGCGGGATGGGAAATGAGCAGTTCTTC	CASSVDGGMGNEQFF
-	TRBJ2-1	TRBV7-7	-	TGTGCTAGCAGCTCCCTCCCTGGGGGGGGCAGAAAGGATGAGCAGTTCTTC	CASSSLPGGGRKDEQFF
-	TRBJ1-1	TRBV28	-	TGTGCCAGCAGTTTCGAGGCAACGAACACTGAAGCTTTCTTT	CASSFEATNTEAFF
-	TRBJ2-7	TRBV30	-	TGTGCCTGGACTTCTACAGGGTACTACGAGCAGTACTTC	CAWTSTGYYEQYF
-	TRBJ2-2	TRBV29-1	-	TGCAGCGTTGAAACAGGGTTTAACACCGGGGAGCTGTTTTTT	CSVETGFNTGELFF
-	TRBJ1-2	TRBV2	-	TGTGCCAGCGTAGCGAACTATGGCTACACCTTC	CASVANYGYTF
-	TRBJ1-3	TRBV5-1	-	TGCGCCAGCAGCCCAAGAGCGGGGGTCTCTGGAAACACCATATATTTT	CASSPRAGVSGNTIYF
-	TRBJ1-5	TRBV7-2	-	TGTGCCAGCAGCTTAGGGGAGGGTAGGTCCCAGCATTTT	CASSLGEGRSQHF
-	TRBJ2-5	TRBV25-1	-	TGTGCCAGCAGTGGCCTAGGATGGGAAGAGACCCAGTACTTC	CASSGLGWEETQYF
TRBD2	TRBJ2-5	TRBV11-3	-	TGTGCCAGCAGCAAGACTAGCGGACAAGAGACCCAGTACTTC	CASSKTSGQETQYF
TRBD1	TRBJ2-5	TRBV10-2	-	TGCGCCAGCAGTTCGGACAGGGGTGGGGAGACCCAGTACTTC	CASSSDRGGETQYF
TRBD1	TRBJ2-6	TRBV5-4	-	TGTGCCAGCAGCTTGCCTACAGGGGGCGTGGGGGCCAACGTCCTGACTTTC	CASSLPTGGVGANVLTF
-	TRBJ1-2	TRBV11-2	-	TGTGCCAGCAGCATAAGAGGGGGCTACACCTTC	CASSIRGGYTF
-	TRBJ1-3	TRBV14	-	TGTGCCAGCAGCCAAGGAGAACCGGGATCGGCTGGAAACACCATATATTTT	CASSQGEPGSAGNTIYF
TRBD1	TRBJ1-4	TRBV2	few	TGTGCCAGCAGTGAAGCGAGGACAGGGGTACGAGAAAAACTGTTTTTT	CASSEARTGVREKLFF
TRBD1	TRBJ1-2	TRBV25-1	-	TGTGCCAGCAGTGCCGGGACAGGGACTGGCTACACCTTC	CASSAGTGTGYTF
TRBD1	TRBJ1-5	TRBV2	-	TGTGCCAGCGGACAGGGGGGAAGTCAGCCCCAGCATTTT	CASGQGGSQPQHF
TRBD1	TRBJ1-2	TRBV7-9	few	TGTGCCAGCAGCTTGGGAGACAGGGTAAACTATGGCTACACCTTC	CASSLGDRVNYGYTF
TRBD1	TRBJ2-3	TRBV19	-	TGTGCCAGTAGTAGACAGGGATCCTGGAGCACAGATACGCAGTATTTT	CASSRQGSWSTDTQYF
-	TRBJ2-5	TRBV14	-	TGTGCCAGCAGCGCTCAGGGGTATCGAGGGACCCAGTACTTC	CASSAQGYRGTQYF
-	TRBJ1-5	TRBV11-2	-	TGTGCCAGCAGCTTAGACGGTCAGGGGAATCAGCCCCAGCATTTT	CASSLDGQGNQPQHF
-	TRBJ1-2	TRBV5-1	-	TGCGCCAGCAGCACCCTCCAGGGGCAAAATGGCTACACCTTC	CASSTLQGQNGYTF
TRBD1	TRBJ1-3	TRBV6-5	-	TGTGCCAGCAGGGTACAGGGGGACGGAAACACCATATATTTT	CASRVQGDGNTIYF
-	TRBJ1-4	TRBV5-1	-	TGCGCCAGCAGCTTGGAGGCGGGGGGTTCGGGTGAAAAACTGTTTTTT	CASSLEAGGSGEKLFF
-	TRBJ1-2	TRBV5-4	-	TGTGCCAGCAGCTTGGACGGGGGATATGGCTACACCTTC	CASSLDGGYGYTF
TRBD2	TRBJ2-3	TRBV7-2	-	TGTGCCAGCAGTCGGACTAGCGTCAACCCCCTTGATACGCAGTATTTT	CASSRTSVNPLDTQYF
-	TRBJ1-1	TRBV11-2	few	TGTGCCAGCAGGGTCAGGGAGAACACTGAAGCTTTCTTT	CASRVRENTEAFF
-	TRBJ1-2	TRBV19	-	TGTGCCAGTCGGGCAGGGTTGAATTATGGCTACACCTTC	CASRAGLNYGYTF
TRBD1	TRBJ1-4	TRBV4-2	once	TGTGCCAGCAGCCAGGAACAGGGGAATGAAAAACTGTTTTTT	CASSQEQGNEKLFF
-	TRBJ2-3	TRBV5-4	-	TGTGCCAGCAGCTTTGGCCACAATACCGCAGATACGCAGTATTTT	CASSFGHNTADTQYF
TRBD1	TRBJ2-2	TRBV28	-	TGTGCCAGCAGTTTATGGCAGGGGGCCATGAGCACCGGGGAGCTGTTTTTT	CASSLWQGAMSTGELFF
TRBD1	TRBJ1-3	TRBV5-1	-	TGCGCCAGCAGCCGAACCGGGACAGAAGGAAACACCATATATTTT	CASSRTGTEGNTIYF
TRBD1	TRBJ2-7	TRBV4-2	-	TGTGCCAGCAGCCCGGACAGGCGCGAGCAGTACTTC	CASSPDRREQYF
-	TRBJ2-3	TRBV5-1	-	TGCGCCAGCACCCTGGGCTCGATCACAGATACGCAGTATTTT	CASTLGSITDTQYF
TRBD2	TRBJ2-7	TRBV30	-	TGTGCCTGGAGAGAGCGGGGGTCCTCCTACGAGCAGTACTTC	CAWRERGSSYEQYF
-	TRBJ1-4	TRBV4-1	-	TGCGCCAGCAGCCAAGATTCCGGGGGTGAAAAACTGTTTTTT	CASSQDSGGEKLFF
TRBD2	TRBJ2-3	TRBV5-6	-	TGTGCCAGCAGCTTGGAGGGACTAGCGGGGGTGTTGGCAAATACGCAGTATTTT	CASSLEGLAGVLANTQYF
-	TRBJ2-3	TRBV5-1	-	TGCGCCAGCAGCTCCTCGGTAGATACGCAGTATTTT	CASSSSVDTQYF
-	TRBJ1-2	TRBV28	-	TGTGCCAGCATCATTGGGGGGGGCGCGGCCTATGGCTACACCTTC	CASIIGGGAAYGYTF
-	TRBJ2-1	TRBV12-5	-	TGTGCTAGTGGTTCCGGGACTGGCGGTGGAGAGCAGTTCTTC	CASGSGTGGGEQFF